This is a list of T cell receptor beta chains from one sample in a study of T cell responses to AZD1222 COVID-19 vaccine. Assay used: immunoSEQ multiplex PCR; TCRdb lists only in-frame clones, some missing. The sample carries about 97,000 clones, roughly 90% recorded once. Specimen: peripheral blood, collected on day 0 of AZD1222 vaccination. Receptor source: an adult in good health. CDR3s include the opening cysteine and the closing phenylalanine or tryptophan. A D gene is named only where the DNA matches it firmly. Clone sizes are given selectively: once, few, many, or a class where the clone is expanded.

D gene	V gene	clone size	J gene	CDR3 DNA	CDR3 protein
NA	TRBV3-1/TRBV3-2	NA	TRBJ1-2	TGTGCCAGCGGCAGGGTTGGTTATGGCTACACCTTC	CASGRVGYGYTF
TRBD1	TRBV15	NA	TRBJ2-5	TGTGCCACCAGCAGAGGAGGGGGCATCGAGACCCAGTACTTC	CATSRGGGIETQYF
NA	TRBV5-1	NA	TRBJ2-1	TGCGCCAGCAGCTTGGAGAATGAGCAGTTCTTC	CASSLENEQFF
NA	TRBV7-2	NA	TRBJ1-5	TGTGCCAGCAGCCCCGGGACCCCCGGGGTACAGCCCCAGCATTTT	CASSPGTPGVQPQHF
NA	TRBV6-6	NA	TRBJ1-6	TGTGCCAGCAGGGAGAGCTCCTATAATTCACCCCTCCACTTT	CASRESSYNSPLHF
TRBD1	TRBV19	NA	TRBJ2-2	TGTGCCAGTAAAGTCCTGGCCAATCTGGGGACAGGGGCCGGGGAGCTGTTTTTT	CASKVLANLGTGAGELFF
TRBD1	TRBV27	NA	TRBJ2-7	TGTGCCAGCAGTGCCCCCCACAGGGGGCTCTCCTACGAGCAGTACTTC	CASSAPHRGLSYEQYF
NA	TRBV6-1	NA	TRBJ2-2	TGTGCCAGCAGTGAAGTGGGACTGGGGTCAGGAACCGGGGAGCTGTTTTTT	CASSEVGLGSGTGELFF
NA	TRBV7-6	NA	TRBJ1-1	TGTGCCAGCAGCCCCGAAGGGGCGGTGGCTGAAGCTTTCTTT	CASSPEGAVAEAFF
NA	TRBV10-3	NA	TRBJ1-4	TGTGCCACCGGGCTGGCCAGAAATGGTGAAAAACTGTTTTTT	CATGLARNGEKLFF
NA	TRBV7-9	NA	TRBJ1-2	TGTGCCAGCAGCTGGTCCGGTAATCGGTTATATGGCTACACCTTC	CASSWSGNRLYGYTF
NA	TRBV7-9	NA	TRBJ2-7	TGTGCCAGCAGCCCCTCCACAGGGTTTAGCGAGCAGTACTTC	CASSPSTGFSEQYF
TRBD2	TRBV7-3	NA	TRBJ2-2	TGTGCCAGCAGCTTTACTAGCGGGGGAAACACCGGGGAGCTGTTTTTT	CASSFTSGGNTGELFF
NA	TRBV30	once	TRBJ1-2	TGTGAGGCCGGTCAGGGGAATTATGGCTACACCTTC	CEAGQGNYGYTF
TRBD1	TRBV9	NA	TRBJ1-1	TGTGCCAGCAGCTCTTTCGGGACAGGGGCTTTCTTT	CASSSFGTGAFF
NA	TRBV27	NA	TRBJ1-2	TGTGCCAGCAGTTTACGCCTAGGGGGAGATGGCTACACCTTC	CASSLRLGGDGYTF
NA	TRBV19	NA	TRBJ2-2	TGTGCCAGTACCCCGGACTGGTGGAACACCGGGGAGCTGTTTTTT	CASTPDWWNTGELFF
NA	TRBV19	NA	TRBJ1-5	TGTGCCAGTAGGGAAGGGGGCAATCAGCCCCAGCATTTT	CASREGGNQPQHF
NA	TRBV4-3	NA	TRBJ2-7	TGCGCCAGCAGCCAAGATACGGGCGGCAGCTCCTACGAGCAGTACTTC	CASSQDTGGSSYEQYF
NA	TRBV11-2	NA	TRBJ1-1	TGTGCCAGCAGCCCACTCAAGAACACTGAAGCTTTCTTT	CASSPLKNTEAFF
TRBD1	TRBV4-1	NA	TRBJ2-1	TGCGCCAGCAGCCCCGGGACAGGGCCCTACAATGAGCAGTTCTTC	CASSPGTGPYNEQFF
NA	TRBV5-1	NA	TRBJ2-7	TGCGCCAGCAGCTTGGAGGCGGGGTGGTCCGAGCAGTACTTC	CASSLEAGWSEQYF
TRBD1	TRBV10-3	NA	TRBJ1-4	TGTGCCACCCGGGACAGGGCTGGGGAAAAACTGTTTTTT	CATRDRAGEKLFF
NA	TRBV16	few	TRBJ1-2	TGTGCCAGCAGCCAAGCAGGGGCCCTGTATGGCTACACCTTC	CASSQAGALYGYTF
NA	TRBV7-2	NA	TRBJ2-7	TGTGCCAGCAGCTTCACCGGGACGGCTTACGAGCAGTACTTC	CASSFTGTAYEQYF
NA	TRBV11-2	NA	TRBJ1-2	TGTGCCAGCAGCTTAATTCAAATCCCCTATGGCTACACCTTC	CASSLIQIPYGYTF
NA	TRBV5-4	NA	TRBJ2-7	TGTGCCAGCAGCTTGGCGGGCGACTGGAACGAGCAGTACTTC	CASSLAGDWNEQYF
NA	TRBV5-8	once	TRBJ1-2	TGTGCCAGCAGCACGGACAGAAACTATGGCTACACCTTC	CASSTDRNYGYTF
NA	TRBV20-1	NA	TRBJ1-5	TGCAGTGCTAGTCGAAATAGCAATCAGCCCCAGCATTTT	CSASRNSNQPQHF